The T cell receptor (beta chain) under discussion was sequenced for a study of control samples from healthy donors and cancer patients. The data were produced by immunoSEQ multiplex PCR, yet TCRdb's version contains in-frame clones alone and is incomplete. The sample includes about 61,000 clones, 90% seen only once; the top ten take 5.5% to 7%. This clone was observed a single time. CDR1 and CDR2 (germline): SGHDN, FVKESK. V lost 0 bases, J lost 0 bases, and 11 bases lay in between. CDR3 length: 17 amino acids. The genes are TRBV14 and TRBJ2-2; D not resolved. The sample consisted of PBMCs. The sequence came from a man aged 55 to 70 with colorectal cancer. The CDR3 sequence: CASSQDTGRTNTGELFF. The DNA of the CDR3 is TGTGCCAGCAGCCAAGATACGGGCAGGACGAACACCGGGGAGCTGTTTTTT.